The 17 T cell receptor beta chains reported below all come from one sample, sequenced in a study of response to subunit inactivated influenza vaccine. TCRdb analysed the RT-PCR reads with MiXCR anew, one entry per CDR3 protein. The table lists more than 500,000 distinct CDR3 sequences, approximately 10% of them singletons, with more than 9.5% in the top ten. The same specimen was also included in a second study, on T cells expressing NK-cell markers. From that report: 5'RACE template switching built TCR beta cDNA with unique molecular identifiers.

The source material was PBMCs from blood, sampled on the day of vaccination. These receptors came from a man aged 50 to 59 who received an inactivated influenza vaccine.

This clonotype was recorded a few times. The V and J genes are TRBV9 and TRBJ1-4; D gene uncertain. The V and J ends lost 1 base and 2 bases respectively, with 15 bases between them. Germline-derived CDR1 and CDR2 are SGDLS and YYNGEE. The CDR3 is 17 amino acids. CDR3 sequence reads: CASSVKPADSTNEKLFF. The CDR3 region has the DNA TGTGCCAGCAGCGTAAAACCGGCAGACTCTACTAATGAAAAACTGTTTTTT.

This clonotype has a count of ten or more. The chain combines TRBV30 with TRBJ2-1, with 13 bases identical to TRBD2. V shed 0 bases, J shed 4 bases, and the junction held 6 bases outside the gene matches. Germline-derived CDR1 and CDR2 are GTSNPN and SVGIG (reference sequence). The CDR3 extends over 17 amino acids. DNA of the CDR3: TGTGCCTGGAGTGTAGGAGTACTAGCGGGGGGGTACAATGAGCAGTTCTTC. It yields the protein CAWSVGVLAGGYNEQFF.

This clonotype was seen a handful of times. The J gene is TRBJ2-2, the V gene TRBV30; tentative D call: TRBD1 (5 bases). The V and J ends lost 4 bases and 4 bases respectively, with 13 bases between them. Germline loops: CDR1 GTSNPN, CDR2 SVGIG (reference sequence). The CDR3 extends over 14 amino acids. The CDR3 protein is CAWTAGQGTGELFF. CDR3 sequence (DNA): TGTGCCTGGACGGCAGGGCAGGGCACCGGGGAGCTGTTTTTT.

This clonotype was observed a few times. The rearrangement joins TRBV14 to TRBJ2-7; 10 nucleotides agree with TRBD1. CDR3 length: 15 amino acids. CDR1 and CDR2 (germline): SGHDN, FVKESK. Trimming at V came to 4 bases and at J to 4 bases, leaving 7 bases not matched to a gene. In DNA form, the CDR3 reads TGTGCCAGCAGCCTTGGGACAGGGGTTTCATACGAGCAGTACTTC. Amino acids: CASSLGTGVSYEQYF. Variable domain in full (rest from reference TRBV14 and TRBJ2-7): EAGVTQFPSHSVIEKGQTVTLRCDPISGHDNLYWYRRVMGKEIKFLLHFVKESKQDESGMPNNRFLAERTGGTYSTLKVQPAELEDSGVYFCASSLGTGVSYEQYFGPGTRLTVT.

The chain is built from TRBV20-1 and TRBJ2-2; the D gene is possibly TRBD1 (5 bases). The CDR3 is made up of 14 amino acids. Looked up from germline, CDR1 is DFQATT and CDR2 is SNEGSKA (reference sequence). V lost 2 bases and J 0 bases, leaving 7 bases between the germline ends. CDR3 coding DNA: TGCAGTGCTAGAACGACAGCGAACACCGGGGAGCTGTTTTTT. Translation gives CSARTTANTGELFF.

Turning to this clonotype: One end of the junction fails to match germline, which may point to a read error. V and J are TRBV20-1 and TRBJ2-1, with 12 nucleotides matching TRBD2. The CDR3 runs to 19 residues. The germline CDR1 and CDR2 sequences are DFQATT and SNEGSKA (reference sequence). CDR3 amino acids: CCARDIGLAGPVYDNEQFF. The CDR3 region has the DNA TGCTGTGCTAGGGACATCGGACTAGCGGGGCCCGTCTACGACAATGAGCAGTTCTTC.

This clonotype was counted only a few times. CDR3 in DNA: TGCAGCGTTGATAAATCGTCGGGAGATACGCAGTATTTT. Protein sequence: CSVDKSSGDTQYF. The rearrangement joins TRBV29-1 to TRBJ2-3; the D is unclear. Germline V gene sequence: CDR1 SQVTM, CDR2 ANQGSEA. The CDR3 runs to 13 residues. V lost 3 bases and J lost 5, with 12 bases in between.

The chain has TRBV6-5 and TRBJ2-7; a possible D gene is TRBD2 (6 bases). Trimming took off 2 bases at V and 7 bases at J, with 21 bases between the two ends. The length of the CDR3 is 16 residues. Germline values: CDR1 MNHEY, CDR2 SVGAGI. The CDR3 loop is CASSYDSGPRAGEQYF. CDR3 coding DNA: TGTGCCAGCAGTTACGACAGTGGTCCAAGAGCGGGTGAGCAGTACTTC.

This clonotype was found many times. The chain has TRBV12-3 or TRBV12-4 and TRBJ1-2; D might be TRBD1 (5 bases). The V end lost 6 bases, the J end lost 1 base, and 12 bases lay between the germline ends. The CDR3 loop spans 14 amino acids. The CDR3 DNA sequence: TGTGCCAGCAGACCCGGGACCGGTAACTATGGCTACACCTTC. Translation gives CASRPGTGNYGYTF.

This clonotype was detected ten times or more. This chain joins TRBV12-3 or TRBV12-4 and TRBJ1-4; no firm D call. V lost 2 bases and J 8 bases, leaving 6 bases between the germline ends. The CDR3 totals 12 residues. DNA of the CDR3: TGTGCCAGCAGTTTACGGGTGGAAAAACTGTTTTTT. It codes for CASSLRVEKLFF.

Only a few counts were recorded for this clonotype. The CDR3, as DNA: TGTGCCAGCAGCGTAAGGGGGCCCCAGCATTTT. As protein: CASSVRGPQHF. V gene TRBV2 combines with J gene TRBJ1-5; D possibly corresponds to TRBD1 (5 bases). V was clipped by 6 bases and J by 9 bases, with 9 bases between them. Germline assignment: CDR1 SNHLY and CDR2 FYNNEI. The CDR3 contains 11 residues. The full variable domain, its missing parts supplied by reference TRBV2 and TRBJ1-5, is EPEVTQTPSHQVTQMGQEVILRCVPISNHLYFYWYRQILGQKVEFLVSFYNNEISEKSEIFDDQFSVERPDGSNFTLKIRSTKLEDSAMYFCASSVRGPQHFGDGTRLSIL.

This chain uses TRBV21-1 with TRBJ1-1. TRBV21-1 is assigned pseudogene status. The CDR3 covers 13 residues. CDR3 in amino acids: CASTWGGNREALF. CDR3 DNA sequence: TGTGCCAGCACCTGGGGGGGGAATAGGGAAGCTCTCTTT.

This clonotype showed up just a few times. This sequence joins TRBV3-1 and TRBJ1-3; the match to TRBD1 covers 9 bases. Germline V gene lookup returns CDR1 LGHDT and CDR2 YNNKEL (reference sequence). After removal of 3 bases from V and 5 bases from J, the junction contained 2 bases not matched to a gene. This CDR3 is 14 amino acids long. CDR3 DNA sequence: TGTGCCAGCAGCCAGGGACAGGGCAGAAACACCATATATTTT. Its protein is CASSQGQGRNTIYF.

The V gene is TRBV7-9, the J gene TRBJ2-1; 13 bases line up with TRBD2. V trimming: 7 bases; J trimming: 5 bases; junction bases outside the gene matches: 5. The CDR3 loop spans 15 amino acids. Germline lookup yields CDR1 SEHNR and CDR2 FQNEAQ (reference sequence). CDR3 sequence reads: CASTPGLAGDNEQFF. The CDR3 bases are TGTGCCAGCACCCCCGGACTAGCGGGGGACAATGAGCAGTTCTTC.

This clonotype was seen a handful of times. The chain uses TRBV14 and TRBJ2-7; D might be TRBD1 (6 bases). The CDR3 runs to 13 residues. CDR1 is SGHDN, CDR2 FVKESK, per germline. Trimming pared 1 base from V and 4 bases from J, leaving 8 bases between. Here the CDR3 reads CASSQVQGYEQYF. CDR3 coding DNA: TGTGCCAGCAGCCAAGTACAGGGATACGAGCAGTACTTC.

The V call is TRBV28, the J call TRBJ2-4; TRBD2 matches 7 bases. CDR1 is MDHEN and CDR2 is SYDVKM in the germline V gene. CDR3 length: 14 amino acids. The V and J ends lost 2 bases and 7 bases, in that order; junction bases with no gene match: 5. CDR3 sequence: CASSLGQGGNIQYF. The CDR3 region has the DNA TGTGCCAGCAGTTTAGGGCAGGGAGGGAACATTCAGTACTTC.

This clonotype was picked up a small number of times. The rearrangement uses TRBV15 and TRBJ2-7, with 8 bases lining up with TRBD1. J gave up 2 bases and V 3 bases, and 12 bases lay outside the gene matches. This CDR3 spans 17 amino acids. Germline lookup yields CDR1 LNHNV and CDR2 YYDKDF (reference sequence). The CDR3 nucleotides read TGTGCCACCAGCAGCCGGAATATGGACAGGGCTCCCTACGAGCAGTACTTC. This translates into CATSSRNMDRAPYEQYF.